A selection of T cell receptor beta chains follows, all from one sample in a study of cytomegalovirus exposure and HLA in healthy donors. Using immunoSEQ multiplex PCR, the repertoire was profiled, and TCRdb retains in-frame clones only, with some absent. This table holds 75,000 to 85,000 clones, around three quarters found once. Sequencing was performed on PBMCs. Receptor source: a male donor in good health and CMV-seronegative. Each CDR3 is given without its conserved first and last residue. The D gene is left open where the match is weak.

v_call d_call cdr3_aa
TRBV19 NA ASRGQSSYNEQF
TRBV18 NA ASSPRRDGYT
TRBV15 NA ATSADWQGDQPQH
TRBV18 TRBD2 ASSLAGVLHEQY
TRBV6-5 NA ASSYLQGRNVNEQY
TRBV5-1 NA ASSFSGTGSSYNSPLH
TRBV27 TRBD2 ASSLTPGTRSYEQY
TRBV2 TRBD1 ASNGQGASPLH
TRBV2 TRBD1 ASWGQGNNEQF
TRBV5-1 NA ASSLVPGSYEQY
TRBV2 TRBD1 ASSDFGTGLYEQY
TRBV4-2 TRBD2 ASSPNQGLAKETQY
TRBV27 NA ASSSQYQETQY
TRBV7-2 TRBD2 ASTRGTSGGYEQY
TRBV30 TRBD1 AWSSQGVRTYEQY
TRBV4-1 NA ASSQRLGGGQPQH
TRBV5-1 NA ASSLEQGPTYTEAF
TRBV7-6 NA ASSSDWSTDTQY
TRBV5-6 TRBD2 ASSPGRASPPNEQF
TRBV11-2 NA ASSLARGHQPQH
TRBV11-2 TRBD1 ASSLTTGQGFSEQY
TRBV9 NA ASSPRGFTNTEAF
TRBV5-1 TRBD1 ASSSDRDEQY
TRBV27 NA ASSLTRQQTLNSPLH
TRBV7-9 TRBD1 ASSPDRGYQPQH
TRBV6-5 NA ASTPVGESKQF
TRBV5-6 NA ASSLVEVTSGNTIY
TRBV18 NA ASSPSTGNYGYT
TRBV30 NA AWRIQGSNYEQY
TRBV7-9 TRBD2 ASSLEGAGTSLL
TRBV7-8 NA ASSLARVRGNEQF
TRBV7-9 NA ASSPPSSGANVLT
TRBV9 TRBD1 ASSIRTGDSPLH
TRBV5-1 NA ASSLGGTGSTDTQY
TRBV29-1 NA SATVASTYNEQF
TRBV28 NA ASRTVLLQPQH
TRBV27 NA ASSPLGGYSNQPQH
TRBV30 TRBD1 AWKTGGLWPY
TRBV29-1 NA SVDTGANVLT
TRBV29-1 TRBD2 SVTRLAGYNEQF
TRBV5-4 TRBD2 ASSFGLAGIETQY
TRBV2 TRBD2 ARGTTGYEQY
TRBV2 TRBD1 ASTWTGSEPQH